The TCR beta chain under discussion was sequenced for a study of identical twins. The authors used template switching to add a universal primer site and gave cDNA unique molecular identifiers. Via MiXCR, TCRdb re-called the 5' RACE reads, giving one row per CDR3 protein. Here the sample spans 1,800,000 or so distinct CDR3 sequences, roughly 35% being singletons. A remark on this clonotype: An end of the junction differs from the germline gene, which may be a read error.

CDR1 is SGHTA and CDR2 is FQGNSA in the germline V gene. This CDR3 spans 14 amino acids. This chain connects TRBV7-2 to TRBJ1-6; perhaps TRBD1 as D (6 bases). This clonotype was obtained from a newborn girl in good health. The specimen was cord blood. This chain's CDR3 is CASSLRTDGSPPHF. In nucleotides, the CDR3 is TGTGCCAGCAGCCTCCGGACAGATGGTTCACCCCCCCACTTT.